This T cell receptor beta chain was observed in a study of naive and memory T cell subsets. Findings and limits, study-wide: Over 85% of naive TCR sequences appeared only once, unlike memory subsets. Activation and differentiation may alter RNA-based TCR counts. A few larger clonotypes appeared in naive repertoires, especially CD8, possibly memory cells re-expressing CD45RA.

About this clonotype itself: Its antigen is not identified.

Germline-derived CDR1 and CDR2 are SQVTM and ANQGSEA. V was trimmed by 0 bases and J by 4 bases, leaving 7 bases between them. The CDR3 loop spans 12 amino acids. Cells stained for CD3, CD4, CD8, CD45RA, CD27 and viability were sorted into four CD45RA/CD27 subsets. Both TRBC1 and TRBC2 were covered by a beta constant-region primer of two equimolar oligonucleotides. Ligated cDNA was amplified by four rounds of PCR with nested alpha and beta constant-region primers and SP2. MiXCR, applied by TCRdb to the UMI-ligation and nested PCR reads, yields one record per CDR3 protein. The sample yields fewer than 150,000 distinct CDR3 sequences, about 20% seen once.

What was sequenced was naive CD8+ T cells from blood. The chain is built from TRBV29-1 and TRBJ2-7; D unresolved. The clonotype comes from a human donor in good health. CDR3 DNA: TGCAGCGTTGAAGACTTAGGGTACGAGCAGTACTTC. This translates into CSVEDLGYEQYF.